This TCR beta chain emerged from a study of cytomegalovirus exposure and HLA in healthy donors. The study's findings and limits: One cluster of highly shared sequence variants probably arose as a sequencing artifact.

For this clone: The antigen remains unidentified.

The PCR used 60 Vbeta and 13 Jbeta primers. Assay: immunoSEQ multiplex PCR; the TCRdb copy retains only in-frame clones and omits some. Among 100,000 to 150,000 clones, less than 80% were seen once, and the ten largest hold around 3.3%. Healthy bone marrow donors made up the donors. What was sequenced was PBMCs. The receptor was isolated from a woman between 45 and 65 years old in good health and CMV-seronegative.

The CDR3 is CVRSRGGPGGEQFF. CDR3 nucleotide sequence: TGTGTCCGGAGCAGGGGCGGCCCAGGAGGTGAGCAGTTCTTC. The V call is TRBV30, the J call TRBJ2-1; possibly TRBD1 for D (6 bases). Germline V gives CDR1 GTSNPN, CDR2 SVGIG (reference sequence). The CDR3 length is 14 residues. Full variable domain (outside the CDR3, taken from reference TRBV30 and TRBJ2-1): SQTIHQWPATLVQPVGSPLSLECTVEGTSNPNLYWYRQAAGRGLQLLFYSVGIGQISSEVPQNLSASRPQDRQFILSSKKLLLSDSGFYLCVRSRGGPGGEQFFGPGTRLTVL.